Sequencing of this T cell receptor beta chain was carried out in a study of blood T cell repertoires in COVID-19. Study in general: Samples came from the United States, Italy and Spain, spanning acute and convalescent COVID-19. The analysed material was cDNA or gDNA that came from T cells, B-cell-depleted T cells, or PBMCs.

With 6 bases clipped from V and 9 bases from J, the junction kept 4 bases outside the gene matches. CDR3 length: 13 residues. Germline V gene data show CDR1 as MDHEN and CDR2 as SYDVKM. In the study's own analysis: Reference gene primer amplification gave nucleated cell count estimates. Sequenced by immunoSEQ multiplex PCR; TCRdb stores in-frame clones only, minus some. V, J and clone size reflect that table, while D and trimming were determined from the DNA. Of roughly 390,000 clones listed, about 85% are singletons. The receptor's source is a woman under 30 with acute or convalescent COVID-19. Sequenced input: peripheral blood. J is TRBJ2-1 and V is TRBV28; 11 bases are shared with TRBD1. This CDR3 reads CASRGQGASEQFF. CDR3 coding DNA: TGTGCCAGCAGAGGACAGGGGGCTTCTGAGCAGTTCTTC.